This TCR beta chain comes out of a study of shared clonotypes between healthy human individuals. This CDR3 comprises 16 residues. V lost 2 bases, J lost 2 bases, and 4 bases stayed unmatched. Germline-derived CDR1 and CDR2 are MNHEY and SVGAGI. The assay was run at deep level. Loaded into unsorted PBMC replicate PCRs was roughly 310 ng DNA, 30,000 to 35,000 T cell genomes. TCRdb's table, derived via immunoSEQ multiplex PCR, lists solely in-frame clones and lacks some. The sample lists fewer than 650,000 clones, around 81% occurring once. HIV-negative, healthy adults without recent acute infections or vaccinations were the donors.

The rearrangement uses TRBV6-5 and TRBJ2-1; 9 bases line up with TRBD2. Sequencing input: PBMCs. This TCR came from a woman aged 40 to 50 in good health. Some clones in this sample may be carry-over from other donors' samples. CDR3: CASSYDAGGPYNEQFF. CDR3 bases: TGTGCCAGCAGTTACGACGCGGGAGGGCCCTACAATGAGCAGTTCTTC.